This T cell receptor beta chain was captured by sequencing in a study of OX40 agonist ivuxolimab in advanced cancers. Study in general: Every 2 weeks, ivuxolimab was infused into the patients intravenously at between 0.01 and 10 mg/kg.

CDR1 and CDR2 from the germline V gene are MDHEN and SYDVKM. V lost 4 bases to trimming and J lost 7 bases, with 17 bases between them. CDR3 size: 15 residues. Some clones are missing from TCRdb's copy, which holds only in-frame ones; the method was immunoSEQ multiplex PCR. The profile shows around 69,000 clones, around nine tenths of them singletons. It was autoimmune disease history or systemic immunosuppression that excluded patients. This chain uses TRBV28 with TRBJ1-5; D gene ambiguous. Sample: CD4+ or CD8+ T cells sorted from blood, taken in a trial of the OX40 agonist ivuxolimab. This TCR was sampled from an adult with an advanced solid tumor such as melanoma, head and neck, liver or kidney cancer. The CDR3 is CASSSPSGPPQPQHF. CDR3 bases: TGTGCCAGCAGTTCCCCGTCCGGGCCTCCCCAGCCCCAGCATTTT.